The 4 T cell receptor beta chains given below trace back to one sample, sequenced in a study of radiotherapy plus CTLA-4 blockade in lung cancer. The repertoire was sequenced with immunoSEQ multiplex PCR; TCRdb's copy has only in-frame clones and lacks some. The table has some 71,000 clones, less than 85% seen once. This specimen was peripheral blood, taken from a patient treated with radiotherapy plus ipilimumab. Receptors were obtained from a human donor with non-small cell lung cancer whose response to radiotherapy plus ipilimumab could not be evaluated. Some clones in this sample may be carry-over from other donors' samples.

The chain links TRBV10-3 to TRBJ2-3, with D tentatively TRBD1 (5 bases). Trimming took off 4 bases at V and 1 base at J, with 18 bases between the two ends. This CDR3 has 17 amino acids. CDR1 is ENHRY and CDR2 is SYGVKD in the germline V gene. The CDR3 bases are TGTGCCATCAGTGTAGGGCTAGGGCAGGGCCGCACAGATACGCAGTATTTT. Protein: CAISVGLGQGRTDTQYF.

V is TRBV18 and J is TRBJ1-2; 7 nucleotides align to TRBD1. The CDR3 has 15 residues. Germline V gives CDR1 KGHSH, CDR2 LQKENI. With V trimmed by 3 bases and J by 2 bases, 6 bases remained unmatched. The chain's CDR3 is CASSPEGGQNYGYTF. Written as DNA, the CDR3 is TGTGCCAGCTCACCTGAGGGGGGACAGAACTATGGCTACACCTTC.

This clone has just a few counts. CDR3 region: CASSLAAGQPQHF. CDR3 sequence (DNA): TGCGCCAGCAGCCTCGCAGCGGGTCAGCCCCAGCATTTT. This chain uses TRBV4-3 with TRBJ1-5, with D hard to call. The V and J ends lost 4 bases and 6 bases respectively, with 10 bases between them. The CDR3 is 13 residues long. Germline CDR1 LGHNA, CDR2 YSLEER.

The gene calls are TRBV5-6 and TRBJ2-7, with D unclear. The CDR3 covers 13 residues. Germline CDR1 is SGHDT and CDR2 is YYEEEE. Trimming cost V 0 bases and J 2 bases, with 6 bases left between them. CDR3 in amino acids: CASSLVPTYEQYF. CDR3 bases: TGTGCCAGCAGCTTGGTCCCAACCTACGAGCAGTACTTC.